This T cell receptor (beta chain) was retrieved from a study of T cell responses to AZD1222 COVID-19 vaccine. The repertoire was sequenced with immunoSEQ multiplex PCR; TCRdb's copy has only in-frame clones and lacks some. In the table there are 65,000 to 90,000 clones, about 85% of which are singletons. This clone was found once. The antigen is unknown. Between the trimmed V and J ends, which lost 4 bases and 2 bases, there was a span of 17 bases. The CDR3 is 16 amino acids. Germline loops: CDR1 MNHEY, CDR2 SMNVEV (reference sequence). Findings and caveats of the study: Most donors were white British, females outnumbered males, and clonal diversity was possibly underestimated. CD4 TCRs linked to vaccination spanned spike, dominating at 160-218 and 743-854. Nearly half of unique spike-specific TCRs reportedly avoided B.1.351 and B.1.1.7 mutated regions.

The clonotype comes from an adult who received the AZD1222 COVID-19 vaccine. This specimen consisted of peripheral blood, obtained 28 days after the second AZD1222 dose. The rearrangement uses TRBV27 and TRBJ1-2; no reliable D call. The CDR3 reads CASSSWTQGANYGYTF. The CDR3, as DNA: TGTGCCAGCAGTTCTTGGACCCAAGGAGCGAACTATGGCTACACCTTC.